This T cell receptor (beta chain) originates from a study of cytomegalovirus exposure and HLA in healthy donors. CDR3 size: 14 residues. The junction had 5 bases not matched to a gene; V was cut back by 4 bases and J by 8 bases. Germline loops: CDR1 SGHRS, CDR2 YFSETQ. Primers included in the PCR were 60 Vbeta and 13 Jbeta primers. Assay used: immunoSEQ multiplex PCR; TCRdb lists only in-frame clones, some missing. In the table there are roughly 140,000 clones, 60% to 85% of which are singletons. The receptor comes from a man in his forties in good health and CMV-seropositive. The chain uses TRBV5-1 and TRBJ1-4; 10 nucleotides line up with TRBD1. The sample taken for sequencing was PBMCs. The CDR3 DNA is TGCGCCAGCAGCCACGGGACAGGGGAGGAAAAACTGTTTTTT. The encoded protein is CASSHGTGEEKLFF.